What follows are 21 T cell receptor delta chains derived from one specimen sequenced in a study of Vδ1+ human thymocytes. Study conclusions and caveats: Highly polyclonal TRG and TRD repertoires with Gaussian CDR3 length distributions appeared in thymus.

The template was reverse-transcribed extracted RNA. CDR3 amplicons came from multiplex PCR with pooled V-gene forward and constant-region reverse primers. TCRdb fed the multiplex PCR reads to CATT. Here the sample spans tens of thousands of delta-chain clones, over 13% being singletons. Their antigens remain unidentified. The sample comprised Vdelta1+ gamma-delta thymocytes from the thymus. The subset here: FACS-sorted CD3+ TCRalphabeta- TCRVdelta1+ TCRVdelta2- thymocytes. The receptors were gathered from a girl under two years old who had congenital heart surgery.

This clone was picked up a small number of times. This chain joins TRDV1 and TRDJ1; possible D gene TRDD3, 6 bases. Germline CDR1 TSWWSYY, CDR2 QGS. The CDR3 totals 17 residues. V was pared by 0 bases and J by 0 bases, with 14 bases between. The CDR3 here is CALGELSGGLYTDKLIF. DNA for the CDR3: TGTGCTCTTGGGGAACTTAGCGGGGGACTTTACACCGATAAACTCATCTTT.

This clone was seen a handful of times. The chain combines TRDV1 with TRDJ1, with 12 bases identical to TRDD3. Germline V CDR1 and CDR2: TSWWSYY, QGS. The CDR3 totals 16 residues. V lost 5 bases and J lost 2; bases outside the gene matches: 6. The CDR3 protein is CALGNYWGIQTDKLIF. Here the CDR3 DNA reads TGTGCTCTTGGGAATTACTGGGGGATACAAACCGATAAACTCATCTTT.

V usage is TRDV1 and J usage is TRDJ1; weak D call: TRDD3 (6 bases). Trimming stripped 5 bases from V and 4 bases from J, with 23 bases between. Looked up from germline, CDR1 is TSWWSYY and CDR2 is QGS. CDR3 length: 17 amino acids. The CDR3 is CALGPQGMFRRYDKLIF. The DNA for the CDR3 is TGTGCTCTTGGGCCCCAGGGGATGTTCCGGAGGTACGATAAACTCATCTTT.

The chain links TRDV2 to TRDJ3; 9 positions match TRDD3. Germline lookup yields CDR1 GEAIGNYY and CDR2 EKD. This CDR3 is built from 23 residues. J was trimmed by 0 bases and V by 0 bases; bases with no gene match: 17. The chain's CDR3 is CACDTPIINWGRAHSWDTRQMFF. The CDR3 DNA reads TGTGCCTGTGACACCCCAATTATAAACTGGGGGAGAGCCCACTCCTGGGACACCCGACAGATGTTTTTC.

As regards this clone: The junction and the germline gene differ at one end; a read error may be behind it. The V and J genes are TRDV1 and TRDJ1; 8 bases align to TRDD3. This CDR3 is 15 amino acids long. The germline gives CDR1 TSWWSYY, CDR2 QGS. CDR3 region: CALGDTGYYTDKLIF. The CDR3 DNA reads as TGTGCTCTCGGGGATACTGGCTACTACACCGATAAACTCATCTTT.

The rearrangement joins TRDV1 to TRDJ1, with 12 bases that match TRDD3. This CDR3 contains 24 residues. Unmatched junction bases numbered 27, after V lost 1 base and J lost 3 bases. The germline V gene encodes CDR1 TSWWSYY and CDR2 QGS. In DNA, the CDR3 is TGTGCTCTTGGGGAACAAAGGGACGGTGGGTACTGGGGGATACAAAGGAATTATGCCGATAAACTCATCTTT. This codes for CALGEQRDGGYWGIQRNYADKLIF.

This clone has more than one count but fewer than ten. The chain links TRDV1 to TRDJ1, with 9 bases matching TRDD3. Germline V lookup: CDR1 TSWWSYY, CDR2 QGS. Losses at the gene ends were 0 bases for V and 3 bases for J; bases not matched to a gene: 8. This CDR3 comprises 17 residues. CDR3 sequence (DNA): TGTGCTCTTGGGGAACTTGGGAGAGGGGGATACCCCGATAAACTCATCTTT. Protein: CALGELGRGGYPDKLIF.

The V and J genes are TRDV1 and TRDJ1, with 7 bases matching TRDD3. In germline, CDR1 is TSWWSYY, CDR2 QGS. With 0 bases clipped from V and 0 bases from J, the junction kept 19 bases outside the gene matches. This CDR3 has 21 amino acids. CDR3 nucleotides: TGTGCTCTTGGGGAACTAGCCCTCCCCCCGAATGGGGATAGGTACACCGATAAACTCATCTTT. It codes for CALGELALPPNGDRYTDKLIF.

The chain is built from TRDV1 and TRDJ1, with D unresolved. V lost 2 bases, J lost 3 bases, and 7 bases lay in between. CDR1 and CDR2 from the germline V gene are TSWWSYY and QGS. The CDR3 runs 13 residues. In nucleotides, the CDR3 is TGTGCTCTTGGGGAAGGAACCCCCGATAAACTCATCTTT. It yields the protein CALGEGTPDKLIF.

The chain carries TRDV2 and TRDJ1; 11 positions agree with TRDD3. V shed 3 bases, J shed 8 bases, and the junction held 22 bases outside the gene matches. The CDR3 spans 19 residues. Germline CDR1 GEAIGNYY, CDR2 EKD. The CDR3, as DNA: TGTGCCTGTGACGCCGCATATCCTCAGCCATGGGGGATACGCCAGAAACTCATCTTT. Translated: CACDAAYPQPWGIRQKLIF.

The chain uses TRDV1 and TRDJ1; D is ambiguous. The ends were cut back, 1 base at V and 3 bases at J, with 18 bases in the middle. This CDR3 is built from 17 residues. Germline loops: CDR1 TSWWSYY, CDR2 QGS. The CDR3 sequence is CALGEPRMTIYPDKLIF. CDR3 DNA: TGTGCTCTTGGGGAACCCCGGATGACTATTTACCCCGATAAACTCATCTTT.

The rearrangement links TRDV1 to TRDJ1, with D tentatively TRDD2 (5 bases). CDR1 and CDR2 from the germline V gene are TSWWSYY and QGS. This CDR3 is built from 21 residues. V was trimmed by 0 bases and J by 5 bases, leaving 31 bases between them. CDR3 residues: CALGELETLRAIFSSTDKLIF. The CDR3 DNA reads as TGTGCTCTTGGGGAACTTGAGACCCTACGGGCCATATTTTCCTCTACTGATAAACTCATCTTT.

This sequence joins TRDV1 and TRDJ1; maybe TRDD3 (5 bases). The CDR3 has 19 residues. Looked up from germline, CDR1 is TSWWSYY and CDR2 is QGS. The ends were cut back, 0 bases at V and 9 bases at J, with 29 bases in the middle. This CDR3 reads CALGELLPPKGVYGGQLIF. The DNA of the CDR3 is TGTGCTCTTGGGGAACTACTCCCCCCTAAGGGGGTCTACGGGGGGCAACTCATCTTT.

Of note for this clone: This could be a read error, since a much larger clone is one nucleotide away. The chain joins TRDV2 to TRDJ1; 8 bases match TRDD3. CDR3 length: 15 amino acids. V dropped 3 bases and J dropped 0; count of bases not matched to a gene: 5. Germline CDR1 is GEAIGNYY and CDR2 is EKD. The CDR3 sequence is CACDDWGEYTDKLIF. The DNA for the CDR3 is TGTGCCTGTGACGACTGGGGGGAGTACACCGATAAACTCATCTTT.

Only a few counts were recorded for this clone. The junction does not match germline at one end; this may be a read error. The J gene is TRDJ1, the V gene TRDV1, with 10 bases lining up with TRDD3. This CDR3 is 21 amino acids long. Germline lookup yields CDR1 TSWWSYY and CDR2 QGS. Here the CDR3 reads CALGELPTHKWGILNTDKLIF. The CDR3 DNA sequence: TGTGCTCTTGGGGAGCTTCCTACGCATAAGTGGGGGATACTAAACACCGACAAACTCATCTTT.

J is TRDJ1 and V is TRDV1; perhaps TRDD2 as D (6 bases). In germline, CDR1 is TSWWSYY, CDR2 QGS. With 0 bases removed from V and 0 bases from J, the gap between germline ends came to 17 bases. This CDR3 contains 18 residues. CDR3: CALGELKGKLPYTDKLIF. CDR3 DNA sequence: TGTGCTCTTGGGGAACTTAAGGGAAAACTTCCTTACACCGATAAACTCATCTTT.

This clone was recorded a few times. V and J are TRAV29/DV5 and TRDJ1, with D possibly being TRDD3 (5 bases). With 0 bases removed from V and 0 bases from J, the gap between germline ends came to 18 bases. CDR1 NSMFDY and CDR2 ISSIKDK come from the germline V gene. CDR3 size: 17 residues. The CDR3 sequence is CAASAQGVPGYTDKLIF. The CDR3 DNA follows: TGTGCAGCAAGCGCCCAGGGGGTCCCTGGGTACACCGATAAACTCATCTTT.

This clone turned up a few times. The V and J genes are TRDV1 and TRDJ1, with 11 bases aligning to TRDD3. Germline assignment: CDR1 TSWWSYY and CDR2 QGS. This CDR3 has 18 residues. V trimming: 2 bases; J trimming: 2 bases; junction bases outside the gene matches: 10. CDR3 loop: CALGEAKWGIRGTDKLIF. CDR3 sequence (DNA): TGTGCTCTTGGGGAAGCTAAGTGGGGGATACGCGGTACCGATAAACTCATCTTT.

This clone has more than one count but fewer than ten. V gene TRDV1 combines with J gene TRDJ1; 7 positions match TRDD3. This CDR3 has 19 residues. Germline loops: CDR1 TSWWSYY, CDR2 QGS. Germline trimming cut 0 bases from V and 9 bases from J; bases unmatched to any gene: 22. Written as DNA, the CDR3 is TGTGCTCTTGGGGAACTCTTCTCGGTGCTGCCCTCGGGGATAGGTGAACTCATCTTT. It yields the protein CALGELFSVLPSGIGELIF.

This chain joins TRDV1 and TRDJ1, with no clear D. V gave up 1 base and J gave up 1 base, with 10 bases separating them. The length of the CDR3 is 15 residues. Germline CDR1 is TSWWSYY and CDR2 is QGS. This CDR3 is CALGEQEGPTDKLIF. In DNA, the CDR3 is TGTGCTCTTGGGGAACAGGAGGGGCCCACCGATAAACTCATCTTT.

Sample share makes this clone medium-sized. The chain uses TRDV2 and TRDJ1; 9 bases fit TRDD3. V dropped 4 bases and J dropped 13; count of bases not matched to a gene: 3. The CDR3 has 10 amino acids. CDR1 is GEAIGNYY and CDR2 is EKD in the germline V gene. The CDR3 sequence is CACEDGGYIF. The CDR3 bases are TGTGCCTGTGAGGATGGGGGATACATCTTT.